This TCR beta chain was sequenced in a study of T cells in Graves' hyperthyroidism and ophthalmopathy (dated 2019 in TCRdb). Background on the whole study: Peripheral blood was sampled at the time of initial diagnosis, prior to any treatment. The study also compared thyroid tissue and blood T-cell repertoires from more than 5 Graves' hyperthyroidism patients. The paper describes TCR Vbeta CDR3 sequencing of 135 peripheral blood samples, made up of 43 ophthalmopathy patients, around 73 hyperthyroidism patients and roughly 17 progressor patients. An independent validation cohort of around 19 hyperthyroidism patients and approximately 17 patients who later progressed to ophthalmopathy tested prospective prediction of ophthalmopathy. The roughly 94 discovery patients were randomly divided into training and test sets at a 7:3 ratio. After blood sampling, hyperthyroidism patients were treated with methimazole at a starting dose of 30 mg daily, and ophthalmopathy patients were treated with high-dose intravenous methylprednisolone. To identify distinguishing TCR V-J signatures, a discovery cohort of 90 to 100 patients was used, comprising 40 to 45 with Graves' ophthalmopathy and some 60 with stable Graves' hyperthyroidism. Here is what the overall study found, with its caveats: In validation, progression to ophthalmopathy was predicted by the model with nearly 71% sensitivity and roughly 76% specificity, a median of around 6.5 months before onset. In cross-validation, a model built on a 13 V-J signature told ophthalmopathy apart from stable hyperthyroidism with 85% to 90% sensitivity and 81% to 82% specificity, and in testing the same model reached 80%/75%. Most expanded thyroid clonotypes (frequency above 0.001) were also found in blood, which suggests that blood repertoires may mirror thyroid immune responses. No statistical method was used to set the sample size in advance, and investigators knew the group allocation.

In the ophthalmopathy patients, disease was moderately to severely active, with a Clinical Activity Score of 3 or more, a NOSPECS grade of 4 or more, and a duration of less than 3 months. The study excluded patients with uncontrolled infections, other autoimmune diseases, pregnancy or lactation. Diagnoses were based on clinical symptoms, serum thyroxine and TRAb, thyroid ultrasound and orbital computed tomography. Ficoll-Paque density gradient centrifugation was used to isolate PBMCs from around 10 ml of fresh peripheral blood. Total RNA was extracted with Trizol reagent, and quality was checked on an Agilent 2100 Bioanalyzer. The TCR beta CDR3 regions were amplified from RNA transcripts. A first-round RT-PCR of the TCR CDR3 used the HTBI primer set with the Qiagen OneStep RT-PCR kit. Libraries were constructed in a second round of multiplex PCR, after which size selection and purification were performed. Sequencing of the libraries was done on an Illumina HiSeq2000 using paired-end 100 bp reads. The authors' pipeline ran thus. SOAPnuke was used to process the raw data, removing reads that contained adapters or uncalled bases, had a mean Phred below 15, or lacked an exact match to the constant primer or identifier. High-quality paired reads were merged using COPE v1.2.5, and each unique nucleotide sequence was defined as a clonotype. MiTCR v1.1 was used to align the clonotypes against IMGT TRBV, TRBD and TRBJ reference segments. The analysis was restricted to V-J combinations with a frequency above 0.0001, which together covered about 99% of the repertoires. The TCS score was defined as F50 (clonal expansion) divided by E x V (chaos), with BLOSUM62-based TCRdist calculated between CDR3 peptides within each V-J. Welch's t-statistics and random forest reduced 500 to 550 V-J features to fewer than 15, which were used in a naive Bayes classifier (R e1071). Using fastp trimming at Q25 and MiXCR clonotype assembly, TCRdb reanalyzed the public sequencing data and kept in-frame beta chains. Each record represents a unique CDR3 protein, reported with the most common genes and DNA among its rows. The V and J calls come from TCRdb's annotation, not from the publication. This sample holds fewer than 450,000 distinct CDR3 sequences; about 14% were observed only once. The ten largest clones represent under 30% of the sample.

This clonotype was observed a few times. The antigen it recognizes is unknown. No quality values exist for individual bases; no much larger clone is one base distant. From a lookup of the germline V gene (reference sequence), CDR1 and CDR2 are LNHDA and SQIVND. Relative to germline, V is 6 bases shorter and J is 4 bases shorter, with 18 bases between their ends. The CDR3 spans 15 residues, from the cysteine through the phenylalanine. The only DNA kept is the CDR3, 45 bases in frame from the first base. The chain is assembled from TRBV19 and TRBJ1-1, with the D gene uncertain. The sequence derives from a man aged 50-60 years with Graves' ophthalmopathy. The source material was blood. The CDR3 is CASRPDGVASTEAFF. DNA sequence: TGTGCCAGTAGGCCAGATGGAGTGGCGAGCACTGAAGCTTTCTTT.